The 8 T cell receptor beta chains given below trace back to one sample, sequenced in a study of Ad26.COV2.S vaccination and SARS-CoV-2 variants. TCRdb keeps only in-frame clones here, not all; method: immunoSEQ multiplex PCR. The table has 300,000 to 350,000 clones, around 88% seen once; the top ten hold roughly 5%. Treatment here: around 19 received Ad26.COV2.S at low or high dose, single or two shots; a few received placebo; per-sample allocation not given. At day 63 after the first vaccine or placebo injection, samples were drawn. Sequenced here: peripheral blood, sampled in a trial of Ad26.COV2.S vaccine versus placebo. The receptors originated from a person aged 18-60 years who received the Ad26.COV2.S COVID-19 vaccine or a placebo.

The chain employs TRBV10-2 and TRBJ2-7; 11 nucleotides line up with TRBD2. Germline CDR1 reads WSHSY; CDR2 reads SAAADI. The CDR3 has 16 residues. The V gene end was trimmed by 5 bases and the J gene end by 0 bases; junction bases not matched to a gene: 6. The CDR3 spells CASSSVGTSGSYEQYF. CDR3 in DNA: TGCGCCAGCAGTAGTGTCGGGACTAGCGGCTCCTACGAGCAGTACTTC.

V is TRBV2 and J is TRBJ2-7; D is tentatively TRBD1 or TRBD2 (6 bases each). The CDR3 runs 20 residues. Trimming stripped 0 bases from V and 0 bases from J, with 24 bases between. CDR1 is SNHLY and CDR2 is FYNNEI in the germline V gene. CDR3: CASSEAFNWGATQSSYEQYF. The DNA for the CDR3 is TGTGCCAGCAGTGAAGCTTTCAATTGGGGGGCGACCCAATCCTCCTACGAGCAGTACTTC.

The chain uses TRBV7-9 and TRBJ2-5; 11 bases map to TRBD1. The V and J ends lost 4 bases and 7 bases, in that order; junction bases with no gene match: 5. The CDR3 totals 14 residues. Germline assignment: CDR1 SEHNR and CDR2 FQNEAQ (reference sequence). CDR3 DNA: TGTGCCAGCAGCTCTGGGACAGGGGGAGTGACCCAGTACTTC. Translation gives CASSSGTGGVTQYF.

J is TRBJ1-1 and V is TRBV28, with D unclear. Germline lookup yields CDR1 MDHEN and CDR2 SYDVKM. The CDR3 covers 13 residues. Trimming left V 7 bases short and J 5 bases short, with 14 bases between. Here the CDR3 reads CASTIPGRTEAFF. The CDR3 coding sequence is TGTGCCAGCACCATTCCCGGGAGAACTGAAGCTTTCTTT.

In this sample, this clone turned up once. J is TRBJ2-3 and V is TRBV7-8, with unresolved D. Germline V CDR1 and CDR2: SGHVS, FQNEAQ. This CDR3 region has 14 residues. The V gene lost 5 bases and the J gene lost 5 bases, with 14 bases spanning the gap. The CDR3 DNA reads as TGTGCCAGCAGCCCCGGCCAAGCCGGAGATACGCAGTATTTT. Amino acids: CASSPGQAGDTQYF.

This chain uses TRBV2 with TRBJ2-1; no firm D call. V gave up 1 base and J gave up 4 bases, with 11 bases separating them. Looked up from germline, CDR1 is SNHLY and CDR2 is FYNNEI. The CDR3 length is 15 residues. CDR3 amino acids: CASSEGHRTYNEQFF. The CDR3 DNA reads TGTGCCAGCAGTGAAGGACATCGAACATACAATGAGCAGTTCTTC. Variable domain in full (rest from reference TRBV2 and TRBJ2-1): EPEVTQTPSHQVTQMGQEVILRCVPISNHLYFYWYRQILGQKVEFLVSFYNNEISEKSEIFDDQFSVERPDGSNFTLKIRSTKLEDSAMYFCASSEGHRTYNEQFFGPGTRLTVL.

The J gene is TRBJ2-2, the V gene TRBV27; weak D call: TRBD2 (5 bases). The V end lost 9 bases, the J end lost 8 bases, and 10 bases lay between the germline ends. There are 11 residues in the CDR3. Germline lookup yields CDR1 MNHEY and CDR2 SMNVEV (reference sequence). The chain's CDR3 is CASYRGGELFF. CDR3 DNA sequence: TGTGCCAGTTATCGAGGGGGGGAGCTGTTTTTT.

This clone is labeled medium-sized. J is TRBJ2-2 and V is TRBV13, with unresolved D. The CDR3 loop spans 14 amino acids. V gave up 2 bases and J gave up 1 base, with 5 bases separating them. CDR1 and CDR2 (germline): PRHDT, FYEKMQ (reference sequence). CDR3 region: CASSLNRNTGELFF. CDR3 DNA sequence: TGTGCCAGCAGCTTAAACAGGAACACCGGGGAGCTGTTTTTT.